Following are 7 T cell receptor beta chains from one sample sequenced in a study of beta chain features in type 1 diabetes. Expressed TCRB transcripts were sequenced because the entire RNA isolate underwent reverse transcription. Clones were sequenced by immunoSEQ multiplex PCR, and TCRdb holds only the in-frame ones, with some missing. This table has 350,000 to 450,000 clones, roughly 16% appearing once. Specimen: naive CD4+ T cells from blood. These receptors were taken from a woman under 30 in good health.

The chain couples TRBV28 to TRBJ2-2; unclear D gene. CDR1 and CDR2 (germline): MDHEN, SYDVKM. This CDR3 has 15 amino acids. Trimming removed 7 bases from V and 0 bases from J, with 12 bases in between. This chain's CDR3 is CASTLGPANTGELFF. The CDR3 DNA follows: TGTGCCAGCACTCTAGGTCCTGCGAACACCGGGGAGCTGTTTTTT.

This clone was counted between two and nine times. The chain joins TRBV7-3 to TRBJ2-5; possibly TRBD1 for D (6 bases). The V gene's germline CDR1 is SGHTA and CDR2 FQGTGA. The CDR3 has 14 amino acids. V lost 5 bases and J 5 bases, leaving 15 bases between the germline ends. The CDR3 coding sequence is TGTGCCAGCAGCCAGGGCGCAGGGGTGGAGACCCAGTACTTC. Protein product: CASSQGAGVETQYF.

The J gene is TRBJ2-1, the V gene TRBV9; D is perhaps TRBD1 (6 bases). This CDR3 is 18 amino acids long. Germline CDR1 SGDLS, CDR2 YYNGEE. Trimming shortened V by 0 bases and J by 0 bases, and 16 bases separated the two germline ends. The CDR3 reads CASSVADEGVISYNEQFF. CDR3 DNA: TGTGCCAGCAGCGTAGCCGATGAGGGGGTAATCTCCTACAATGAGCAGTTCTTC.

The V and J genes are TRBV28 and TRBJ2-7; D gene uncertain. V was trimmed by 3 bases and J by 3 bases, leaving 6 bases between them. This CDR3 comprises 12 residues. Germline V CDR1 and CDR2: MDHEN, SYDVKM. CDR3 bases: TGTGCCAGCAGTTTGCGTTACTACGAGCAGTACTTC. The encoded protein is CASSLRYYEQYF.

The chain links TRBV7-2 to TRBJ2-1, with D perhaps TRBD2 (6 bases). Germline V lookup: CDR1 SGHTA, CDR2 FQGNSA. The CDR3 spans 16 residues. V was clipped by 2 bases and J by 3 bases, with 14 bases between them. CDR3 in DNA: TGTGCCAGCAGCTTAAGGTCGGGAGTAAACTACAATGAGCAGTTCTTC. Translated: CASSLRSGVNYNEQFF.

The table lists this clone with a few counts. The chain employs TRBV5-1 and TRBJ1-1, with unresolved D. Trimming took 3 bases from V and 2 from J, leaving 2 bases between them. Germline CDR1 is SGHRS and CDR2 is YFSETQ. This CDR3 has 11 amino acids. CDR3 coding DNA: TGCGCCAGCAGCTCTAACACTGAAGCTTTCTTT. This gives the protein CASSSNTEAFF. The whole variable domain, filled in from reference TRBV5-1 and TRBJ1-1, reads KAGVTQTPRYLIKTRGQQVTLSCSPISGHRSVSWYQQTPGQGLQFLFEYFSETQRNKGNFPGRFSGRQFSNSRSEMNVSTLELGDSALYLCASSSNTEAFFGQGTRLTVV.

The CDR3 DNA reads as TGTGCCAGCAGTGAAGCGCGAACGGGACTAGCAGGGGCCAACGTCCTGACTTTC. It yields the protein CASSEARTGLAGANVLTF. This rearrangement joins TRBV6-1 to TRBJ2-6; 9 bases are shared with TRBD2. Germline values: CDR1 MNHNS, CDR2 SASEGT. The CDR3 is made up of 18 amino acids. J gave up 4 bases and V 0 bases, and 7 bases lay outside the gene matches.